This TCR beta chain was found in a study of blood T cell repertoires in COVID-19. Overall study context: Collection of acute and convalescent COVID-19 samples took place in the United States, Italy and Spain. The cDNA or gDNA used as material had been derived from T cells, B-cell-depleted T cells, or PBMCs.

During active infection, Seattle patients enrolled and were then monitored through disease. Germline V gives CDR1 KGHDR, CDR2 SFDVKD. The CDR3 is made up of 15 amino acids. The V gene lost 2 bases and the J gene lost 5 bases, with 12 bases spanning the gap. As originally analysed: By means of reference gene primer amplification, nucleated cell counts were estimated. Clones were read by immunoSEQ multiplex PCR, and TCRdb kept only the in-frame ones, dropping some. The DNA gave D and trimming, while V, J and clone size come from that table. Of roughly 160,000 clones detected, approximately 84% appear once; the ten largest clones hold roughly 5.4%. This clone was observed a single time.

This chain links TRBV24-1 with TRBJ1-5, with D perhaps matching TRBD1 (6 bases). Specimen: peripheral blood. This sequence originates from a woman aged 50 to 65 with COVID-19, enrolled during active disease. In DNA, the CDR3 is TGTGCCACCAGTGATTCCGGGACACCCGATCAGCCCCAGCATTTT. It specifies CATSDSGTPDQPQHF.